Listed here are 16 T cell receptor beta chains from one sample, sequenced in a study of response to subunit inactivated influenza vaccine. TCRdb reanalysed the RT-PCR reads using MiXCR and keeps one entry per CDR3 protein. This repertoire shows hundreds of thousands of distinct CDR3 sequences, approximately 14% found once; its top ten account for less than 9%. Sequences were derived from PBMCs from blood, sampled 14 to 15 days before vaccination. These receptors were taken from a man aged 45-60 years who received an inactivated influenza vaccine.

This clonotype appeared many times. V is TRBV5-1 and J is TRBJ2-2, with D possibly being TRBD1 (6 bases). Germline CDR1 reads SGHRS; CDR2 reads YFSETQ. V was shortened by 5 bases and J by 1 base, with 12 bases between the two germline ends. The CDR3 has 15 amino acids. The CDR3: CASRDATGNTGELFF. The CDR3 DNA follows: TGCGCCAGCAGAGATGCGACAGGGAACACCGGGGAGCTGTTTTTT.

This clonotype was counted a few times. The V gene is TRBV7-2, the J gene TRBJ1-1, with a possible D match to TRBD1 (5 bases). Germline CDR1 is SGHTA and CDR2 is FQGNSA. The V end was cut by 1 base, the J end by 0 bases, with 9 bases between. The CDR3 is made up of 15 amino acids. CDR3 protein: CASSLVAGMNTEAFF. The CDR3 DNA follows: TGTGCCAGCAGCTTAGTGGCAGGGATGAACACTGAAGCTTTCTTT.

This clonotype was observed many times. This sequence joins TRBV5-1 and TRBJ1-4, with unresolved D. In germline, CDR1 is SGHRS, CDR2 YFSETQ. Deletions cut 4 bases from V and 0 bases from J, with 7 bases between. The CDR3 has 14 amino acids. The CDR3 nucleotides read TGCGCCAGCAGCGAGACAACAACTAATGAAAAACTGTTTTTT. It encodes CASSETTTNEKLFF.

Regarding this clonotype: Its ends do not fully match the called genes, so a read error is possible. The V gene is TRBV2, the J gene TRBJ2-7, with a tentative D call TRBD1 (6 bases). Germline V gives CDR1 SNHLY, CDR2 FYNNEI. This CDR3 is 14 amino acids long. Here the CDR3 DNA reads TGTGCCAGCAGAGAAGTGGGGGCATCCTACGAGCAGTACTTC. Translated: CASREVGASYEQYF.

The V gene is TRBV5-1, the J gene TRBJ1-1, with unresolved D. The CDR3 has 14 residues. CDR1 and CDR2 from the germline V gene are SGHRS and YFSETQ. Trimming removed 5 bases from V and 3 bases from J, with 14 bases in between. CDR3 amino acids: CASSSQPGDTEAFF. The CDR3 nucleotides are TGCGCCAGCAGTTCACAGCCTGGGGACACTGAAGCTTTCTTT. The whole variable domain, remainder taken from reference TRBV5-1 and TRBJ1-1, is KAGVTQTPRYLIKTRGQQVTLSCSPISGHRSVSWYQQTPGQGLQFLFEYFSETQRNKGNFPGRFSGRQFSNSRSEMNVSTLELGDSALYLCASSSQPGDTEAFFGQGTRLTVV.

This clonotype was counted a few times. The rearrangement links TRBV12-3 or TRBV12-4 to TRBJ2-3; D uncertain. The CDR3 length is 12 residues. V lost 7 bases and J lost 10, with 15 bases in between. The CDR3 DNA is TGTGCCAGCAACTCCGGGCCCCCAGCGCAGTATTTT. Amino acid sequence: CASNSGPPAQYF.

The CDR3 is CASSDSGGASGYGYTF. CDR3 in DNA: TGTGCCAGCAGTGACTCAGGGGGCGCTTCCGGCTATGGCTACACCTTC. The chain has TRBV6-4 and TRBJ1-2, with 7 bases that match TRBD1. This CDR3 comprises 16 residues. The germline gives CDR1 MRHNA, CDR2 SNTAGT. After removal of 0 bases from V and 4 bases from J, the junction contained 8 bases not matched to a gene.

This clonotype was counted only a few times. V usage is TRBV18 and J usage is TRBJ2-5; D perhaps matches TRBD1 (6 bases). The germline V gene has CDR1 KGHSH and CDR2 LQKENI. Trimming shortened V by 3 bases and J by 2 bases, and 13 bases separated the two germline ends. The CDR3 loop spans 15 amino acids. The CDR3 spells CASSPAWTVQETQYF. The CDR3 DNA reads TGTGCCAGCTCACCTGCTTGGACAGTACAAGAGACCCAGTACTTC.

In this sample, this clonotype turned up a few times. V is TRBV7-2 and J is TRBJ2-2, with a tentative D call TRBD1 (6 bases). V dropped 7 bases and J dropped 1 base, with 10 bases sitting between them. The germline CDR1 and CDR2 sequences are SGHTA and FQGNSA. The CDR3 is made up of 14 amino acids. The CDR3 DNA reads as TGTGCCAGCACCATACAGGGGAACACCGGGGAGCTGTTTTTT. It specifies CASTIQGNTGELFF.

The chain couples TRBV20-1 to TRBJ2-2; unclear D gene. Germline CDR1 and CDR2: DFQATT and SNEGSKA (reference sequence). This CDR3 region has 13 residues. Trimming pared 1 base from V and 6 bases from J, leaving 9 bases between. This CDR3 is CSARAAEAGELFF. The CDR3 coding sequence is TGCAGTGCTAGAGCTGCAGAGGCCGGGGAGCTGTTTTTT.

This clonotype was counted at least ten times. The chain carries TRBV7-2 and TRBJ1-1; TRBD1 is a possible D gene (5 bases). In germline, CDR1 is SGHTA, CDR2 FQGNSA. Trimming stripped 1 base from V and 1 base from J, with 13 bases between. CDR3 length: 16 amino acids. The chain's CDR3 is CASSLVWGGQNTEAFF. The CDR3 DNA sequence: TGTGCCAGCAGCTTAGTGTGGGGGGGTCAGAACACTGAAGCTTTCTTT.

This clonotype was counted a few times. The gene calls are TRBV4-3 and TRBJ2-7; 15 nucleotides agree with TRBD2. Losses at the gene ends were 4 bases for V and 7 bases for J; bases not matched to a gene: 8. CDR3 length equals 16 residues. Germline-derived CDR1 and CDR2 are LGHNA and YSLEER. DNA for the CDR3: TGCGCCAGCAGCCCGGGGACTAGCGGGGGGCCTTGGGAGCAGTACTTC. As protein: CASSPGTSGGPWEQYF.

This chain uses TRBV21-1 with TRBJ1-2; the D call TRBD1 from the table was never checked on the DNA. TRBV21-1 is described as a pseudogene. This CDR3 has 18 amino acids. CDR3 bases: TGTGCCAGCTTCCGCCCCGCACCCATCCCCCTAGTTTACTATGGCTACACCTTC. It translates to CASFRPAPIPLVYYGYTF.

The rearrangement uses TRBV27 and TRBJ2-7; 11 nucleotides agree with TRBD1. This CDR3 is built from 15 residues. Unmatched junction bases numbered 6, after V lost 5 bases and J lost 3 bases. CDR1 and CDR2 (germline): MNHEY, SMNVEV (reference sequence). The CDR3 spells CASSTKGQGGYEQYF. CDR3 nucleotide sequence: TGTGCCAGCAGTACTAAGGGACAGGGGGGCTACGAGCAGTACTTC.

This clonotype was seen more than once but under ten times. V usage is TRBV25-1 and J usage is TRBJ1-2; D not resolved. The CDR3 contains 14 residues. Trimming removed 6 bases at V and 4 bases at J, with 15 bases between. Germline loops: CDR1 MGHDK, CDR2 SYGVNS. The CDR3 region is CASRPGTAGYGYTF. CDR3 nucleotides: TGTGCCAGCAGACCAGGCACCGCAGGCTATGGCTACACCTTC.

This clonotype showed up many times. The rearrangement uses TRBV4-3 and TRBJ1-4; 9 bases are shared with TRBD1. The CDR3 contains 15 residues. The germline V gene encodes CDR1 LGHNA and CDR2 YSLEER. The V segment lost 4 bases and the J segment 7 bases; nucleotides outside the gene matches: 7. CDR3 coding DNA: TGCGCCAGCAGCCCCGGGCGGGACAGGGCTGAAAAACTGTTTTTT. Protein: CASSPGRDRAEKLFF.